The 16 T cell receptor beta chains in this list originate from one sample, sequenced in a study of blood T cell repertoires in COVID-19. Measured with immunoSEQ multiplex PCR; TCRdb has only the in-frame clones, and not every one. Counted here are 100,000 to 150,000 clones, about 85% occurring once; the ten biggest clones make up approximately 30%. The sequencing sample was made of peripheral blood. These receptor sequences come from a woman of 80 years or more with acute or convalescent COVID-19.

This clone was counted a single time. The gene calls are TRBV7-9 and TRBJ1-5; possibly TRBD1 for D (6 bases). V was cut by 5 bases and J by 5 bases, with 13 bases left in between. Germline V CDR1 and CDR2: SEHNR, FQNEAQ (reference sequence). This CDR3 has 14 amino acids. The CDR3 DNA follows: TGTGCCAGCAGCCTACAGGGAGGGGATCAGCCCCAGCATTTT. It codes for CASSLQGGDQPQHF.

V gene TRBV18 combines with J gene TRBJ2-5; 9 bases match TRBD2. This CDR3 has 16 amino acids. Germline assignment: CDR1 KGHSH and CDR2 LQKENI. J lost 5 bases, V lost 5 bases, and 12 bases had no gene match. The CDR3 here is CASSTSGGYPGETQYF. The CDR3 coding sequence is TGTGCCAGCTCAACCAGCGGGGGGTACCCGGGGGAGACCCAGTACTTC.

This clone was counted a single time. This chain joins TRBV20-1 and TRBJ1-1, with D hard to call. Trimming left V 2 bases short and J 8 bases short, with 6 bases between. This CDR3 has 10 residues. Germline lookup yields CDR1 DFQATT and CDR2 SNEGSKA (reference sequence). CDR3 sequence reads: CSARREEAFF. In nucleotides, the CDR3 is TGCAGTGCTAGACGGGAAGAAGCTTTCTTT.

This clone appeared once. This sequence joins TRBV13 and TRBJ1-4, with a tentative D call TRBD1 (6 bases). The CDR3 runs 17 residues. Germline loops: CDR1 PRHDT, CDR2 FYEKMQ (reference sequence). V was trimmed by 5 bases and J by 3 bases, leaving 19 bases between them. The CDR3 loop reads CASSRKQLRGPNEKLFF. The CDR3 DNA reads TGTGCCAGCAGCCGCAAGCAACTCAGGGGCCCTAATGAAAAACTGTTTTTT.

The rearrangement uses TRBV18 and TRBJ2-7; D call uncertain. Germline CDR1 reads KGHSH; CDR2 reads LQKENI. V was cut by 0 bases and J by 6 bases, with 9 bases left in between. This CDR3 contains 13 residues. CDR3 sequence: CASSPPSFSEQYF. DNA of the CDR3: TGTGCCAGCTCACCACCGAGTTTCTCCGAGCAGTACTTC.

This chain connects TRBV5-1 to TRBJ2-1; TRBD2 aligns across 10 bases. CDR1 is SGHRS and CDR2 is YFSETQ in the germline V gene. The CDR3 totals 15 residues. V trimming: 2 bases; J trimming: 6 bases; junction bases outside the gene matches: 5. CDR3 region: CASSLPSGGGNEQFF. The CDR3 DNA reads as TGCGCCAGCAGCTTACCTAGCGGGGGAGGCAATGAGCAGTTCTTC.

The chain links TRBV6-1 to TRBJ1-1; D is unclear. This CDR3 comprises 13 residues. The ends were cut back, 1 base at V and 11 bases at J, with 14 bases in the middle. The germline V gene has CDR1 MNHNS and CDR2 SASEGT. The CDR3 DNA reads TGTGCCAGCAGTGAAGATCCTGAGGTCTCGGCTTTCTTT. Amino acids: CASSEDPEVSAFF.

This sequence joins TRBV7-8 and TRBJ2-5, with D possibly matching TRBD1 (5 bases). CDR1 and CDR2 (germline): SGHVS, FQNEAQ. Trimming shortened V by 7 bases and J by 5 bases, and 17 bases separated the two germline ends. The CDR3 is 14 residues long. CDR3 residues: CASTHTGKGETQYF. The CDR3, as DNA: TGTGCCAGCACTCATACAGGAAAGGGTGAGACCCAGTACTTC.

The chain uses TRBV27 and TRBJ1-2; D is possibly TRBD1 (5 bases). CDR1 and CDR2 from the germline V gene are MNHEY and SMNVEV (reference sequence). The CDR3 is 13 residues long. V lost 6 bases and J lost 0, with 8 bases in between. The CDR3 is CASSRASNYGYTF. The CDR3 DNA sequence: TGTGCCAGCAGCAGGGCCTCTAACTATGGCTACACCTTC.

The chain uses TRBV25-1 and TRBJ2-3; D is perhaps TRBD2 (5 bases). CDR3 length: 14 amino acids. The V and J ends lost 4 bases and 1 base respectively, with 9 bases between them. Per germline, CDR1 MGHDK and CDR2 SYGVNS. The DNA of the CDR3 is TGTGCCAGCAGTGTTGTGGAGGGCACAGATACGCAGTATTTT. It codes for CASSVVEGTDTQYF.

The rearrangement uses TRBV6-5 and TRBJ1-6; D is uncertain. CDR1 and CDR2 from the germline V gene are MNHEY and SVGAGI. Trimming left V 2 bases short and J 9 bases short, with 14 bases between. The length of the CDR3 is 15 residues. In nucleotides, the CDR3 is TGTGCCAGCAGTTACGGGCGAAGTGTCGGTTCACCCCTCCACTTT. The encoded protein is CASSYGRSVGSPLHF.

The CDR3 region is CASSKGDRGIDSFF. The DNA for the CDR3 is TGTGCCAGCAGCAAAGGAGACAGGGGGATTGATTCTTTCTTT. This chain uses TRBV5-4 with TRBJ1-1; 9 bases align to TRBD1. The CDR3 runs to 14 residues. V gave up 4 bases and J gave up 12 bases; unmatched junction bases: 13. Germline assignment: CDR1 SGHNT and CDR2 YYREEE (reference sequence).

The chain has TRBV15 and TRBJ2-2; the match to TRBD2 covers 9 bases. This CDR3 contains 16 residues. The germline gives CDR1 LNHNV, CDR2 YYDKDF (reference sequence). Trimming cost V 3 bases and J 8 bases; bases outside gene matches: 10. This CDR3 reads CATSSFGGGGLGELFF. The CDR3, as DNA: TGTGCCACCAGCAGCTTTGGCGGGGGGGGACTTGGGGAGCTGTTTTTT. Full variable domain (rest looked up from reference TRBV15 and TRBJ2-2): DAMVIQNPRYQVTQFGKPVTLSCSQTLNHNVMYWYQQKSSQAPKLLFHYYDKDFNNEADTPDNFQSRRPNTSFCFLDIRSPGLGDTAMYLCATSSFGGGGLGELFFGEGSRLTVL.

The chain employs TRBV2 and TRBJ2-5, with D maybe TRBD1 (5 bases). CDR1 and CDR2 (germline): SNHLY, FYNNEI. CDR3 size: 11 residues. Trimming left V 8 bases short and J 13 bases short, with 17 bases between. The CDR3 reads CASDSVRVRYF. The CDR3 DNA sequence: TGTGCCAGCGACAGTGTTCGGGTCCGGTACTTC.

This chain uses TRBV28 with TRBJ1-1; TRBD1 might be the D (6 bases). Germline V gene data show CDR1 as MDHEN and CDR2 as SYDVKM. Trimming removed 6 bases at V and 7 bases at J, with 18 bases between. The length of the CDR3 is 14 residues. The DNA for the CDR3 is TGTGCCAGCAGACCCGGATGGACAGTACTTGAAGCTTTCTTT. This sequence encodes CASRPGWTVLEAFF.

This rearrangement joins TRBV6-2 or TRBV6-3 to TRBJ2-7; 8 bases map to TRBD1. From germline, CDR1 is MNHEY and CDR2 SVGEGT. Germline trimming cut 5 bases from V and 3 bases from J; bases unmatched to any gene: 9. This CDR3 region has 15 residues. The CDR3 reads CASSPAGTGYYEQYF. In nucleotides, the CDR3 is TGTGCCAGCAGTCCCGCCGGGACAGGCTACTACGAGCAGTACTTC.